The 20 T cell receptor beta chains given below trace back to one sample, sequenced in a study of beta chain features in type 1 diabetes. Notes on the study in general: Shortening of TCRB CDR3s, moderate but significant, appeared in all four CD4+ subsets of Type 1 diabetes patients.

As every portion of the isolated RNA was reverse transcribed, the sequencing read expressed TCRB transcripts. Only in-frame clones appear in the TCRdb table, and some are missing; sequencing was by immunoSEQ multiplex PCR. The sample records about 390,000 clones, 9.5% to 10% being singletons. No antigens are known for them. Input material: central memory CD4+ T cells from blood. The receptors come from a man aged 25-45 years with type 1 diabetes.

V usage is TRBV7-6 and J usage is TRBJ1-1; D is undetermined. Germline V gene data show CDR1 as SGHVS and CDR2 as FNYEAQ. The CDR3 runs to 14 residues. With 5 bases removed from V and 1 base from J, the gap between germline ends came to 11 bases. CDR3 sequence: CASSPPGGNTEAFF. CDR3 bases: TGTGCCAGCAGCCCTCCGGGAGGGAACACTGAAGCTTTCTTT.

In this sample, this clone turned up many times. The chain has TRBV28 and TRBJ2-7; perhaps TRBD2 as D (5 bases). This CDR3 spans 12 amino acids. Per the germline V gene, CDR1 is MDHEN and CDR2 is SYDVKM. The V gene lost 4 bases and the J gene lost 5 bases, with 9 bases spanning the gap. CDR3 bases: TGTGCCAGCAGTTCGTCGAGGGACGAGCAGTACTTC. Translation: CASSSSRDEQYF.

The chain uses TRBV7-2 and TRBJ2-7; 8 bases map to TRBD1. V shed 0 bases, J shed 4 bases, and the junction held 5 bases outside the gene matches. The CDR3 length is 15 residues. The germline V gene has CDR1 SGHTA and CDR2 FQGNSA. The CDR3 sequence: CASSLAGTGQYEQYF. For the CDR3, the DNA is TGTGCCAGCAGCTTAGCTGGGACAGGTCAATACGAGCAGTACTTC.

This clone occurred a few times. For the CDR3, the DNA is TGTGCCAGCAGTGAATATAGGGTTCCAACGCAAGAGACCCAGTACTTC. Translated: CASSEYRVPTQETQYF. V gene TRBV25-1 combines with J gene TRBJ2-5, with D unclear. Germline V gene lookup returns CDR1 MGHDK and CDR2 SYGVNS. The CDR3 totals 16 residues. Between the trimmed V and J ends, which lost 0 bases and 2 bases, there was a span of 13 bases.

This clone came up many times. The rearrangement links TRBV19 to TRBJ1-1, with D possibly matching TRBD1 (5 bases). Trimming removed 6 bases from V and 8 bases from J, with 19 bases in between. The germline V gene encodes CDR1 LNHDA and CDR2 SQIVND (reference sequence). The CDR3 consists of 14 residues. The CDR3 reads CASSRRAIGGEAFF. The CDR3 DNA is TGTGCCAGTAGCAGACGAGCTATCGGGGGAGAAGCTTTCTTT.

The gene calls are TRBV6-6 and TRBJ2-3; D is uncertain. The CDR3 covers 15 residues. Germline V gene sequence: CDR1 MNHNY, CDR2 SVGAGI (reference sequence). Trimming removed 7 bases at V and 2 bases at J, with 16 bases between. The CDR3 DNA sequence: TGTGCCAGCAAAGGTCCTCCTGGAAACACAGATACGCAGTATTTT. Amino acids: CASKGPPGNTDTQYF.

The chain recombines TRBV11-2 with TRBJ2-7; TRBD1 matches 8 bases. Trimming took 4 bases from V and 1 from J; bases not matched to a gene: 6. Germline CDR1 and CDR2: SGHAT and FQNNGV. The CDR3 loop spans 15 amino acids. The CDR3 protein is CASSSPGQESYEQYF. DNA of the CDR3: TGTGCCAGCAGCTCGCCGGGACAGGAATCCTACGAGCAGTACTTC.

This clone was observed a handful of times. The chain joins TRBV5-1 to TRBJ2-1; no firm D call. Germline CDR1 is SGHRS and CDR2 is YFSETQ. V was clipped by 7 bases and J by 9 bases, with 23 bases between them. The CDR3 extends over 15 amino acids. CDR3 DNA sequence: TGCGCCAGCTCCCCGAACGTTGCGAGAGAGAGTGAGCAGTTCTTC. Its translation: CASSPNVARESEQFF.

The chain uses TRBV28 and TRBJ2-1; no definite D call. Looked up from germline, CDR1 is MDHEN and CDR2 is SYDVKM. Trimming removed 6 bases from V and 8 bases from J, with 8 bases in between. The CDR3 is 11 residues long. CDR3 sequence reads: CASSLFYEQFF. In nucleotides, the CDR3 is TGTGCCAGCAGCCTTTTCTATGAGCAGTTCTTC.

This clone came up a few times. The rearrangement uses TRBV5-1 and TRBJ2-3; D unclear. Trimming pared 5 bases from V and 2 bases from J, leaving 9 bases between. This CDR3 spans 13 amino acids. The germline gives CDR1 SGHRS, CDR2 YFSETQ. As DNA, the CDR3 is TGCGCCAGCAGGGACGTTGACACAGATACGCAGTATTTT. Translating it yields CASRDVDTDTQYF.

This clone was recorded only once. A much larger clonotype is one base distant, so this may be a read error. The chain uses TRBV28 and TRBJ1-1, with unresolved D. V was shortened by 6 bases and J by 0 bases, with 2 bases between the two germline ends. CDR3 size: 11 residues. The germline V gene encodes CDR1 MDHEN and CDR2 SYDVKM. The CDR3 spells CASRLNTEAFF. CDR3 sequence (DNA): TGTGCCAGCAGGTTGAACACTGAAGCTTTCTTT.

The gene calls are TRBV5-6 and TRBJ1-1, with TRBD1 matching over 9 bases. This CDR3 has 14 residues. CDR1 SGHDT and CDR2 YYEEEE come from the germline V gene. The V segment lost 3 bases and the J segment 10 bases; nucleotides outside the gene matches: 10. CDR3 loop: CASSSIQGAQPAFF. CDR3 nucleotides: TGTGCCAGCAGCTCCATACAGGGGGCACAGCCAGCTTTCTTT. Using reference TRBV5-6 and TRBJ1-1 for the parts outside the CDR3, the full variable domain is DAGVTQSPTHLIKTRGQQVTLRCSPKSGHDTVSWYQQALGQGPQFIFQYYEEEERQRGNFPDRFSGHQFPNYSSELNVNALLLGDSALYLCASSSIQGAQPAFFGQGTRLTVV.

In this sample, this clone turned up a few times. The rearrangement joins TRBV7-3 to TRBJ2-3; D unresolved. This CDR3 has 13 amino acids. The V end lost 5 bases, the J end lost 4 bases, and 10 bases lay between the germline ends. Germline CDR1 reads SGHTA; CDR2 reads FQGTGA. DNA of the CDR3: TGTGCCAGCAGCCCCCCGACGTCAGATACGCAGTATTTT. This encodes CASSPPTSDTQYF.

The rearrangement joins TRBV29-1 to TRBJ2-5; D possibly uses TRBD1 or TRBD2 (5 bases each). Trimming shortened V by 4 bases and J by 5 bases, and 11 bases separated the two germline ends. The CDR3 totals 12 residues. Germline V lookup: CDR1 SQVTM, CDR2 ANQGSEA. The CDR3 DNA reads as TGCAGCGTTGGTGACGGGGCGGAGACCCAGTACTTC. It codes for CSVGDGAETQYF.

This clone has only a few counts. This likely stems from a read error, as it lies one base from a far larger clone. The sample has other DNA sequences that encode this CDR3 too. This chain links TRBV7-2 with TRBJ2-1; no reliable D call. V lost 3 bases and J 6 bases, leaving 3 bases between the germline ends. The CDR3 totals 11 residues. Germline values: CDR1 SGHTA, CDR2 FQGNSA. CDR3 sequence: CASSLINEQFF. CDR3 DNA: TGTGCCAGCAGCTTGATCAATGAGCAGTTCTTC.

This chain links TRBV11-2 with TRBJ1-2, with 8 bases identical to TRBD1. Germline V gene sequence: CDR1 SGHAT, CDR2 FQNNGV. The CDR3 runs to 16 residues. With V trimmed by 1 base and J by 3 bases, 7 bases remained unmatched. The CDR3 DNA is TGTGCCAGCAGCTTAGCGGGCAGGGGGCCGTACTATGGCTACACCTTC. Translated, it gives CASSLAGRGPYYGYTF. The full variable domain, rest sourced from reference TRBV11-2 and TRBJ1-2, is EAGVAQSPRYKIIEKRQSVAFWCNPISGHATLYWYQQILGQGPKLLIQFQNNGVVDDSQLPKDRFSAERLKGVDSTLKIQPAKLEDSAVYLCASSLAGRGPYYGYTFGSGTRLTVV.

This clone turned up a few times. Here the CDR3 DNA reads TGCAGCGTTGATGGAGGTAGTCACACCGGGGAGCTGTTTTTT. Its translation is CSVDGGSHTGELFF. The V gene is TRBV29-1, the J gene TRBJ2-2, with a possible D match to TRBD2 (5 bases). This CDR3 contains 14 residues. V shed 3 bases and J shed 3 bases, with 11 bases lying between them. Germline V gene sequence: CDR1 SQVTM, CDR2 ANQGSEA.

This CDR3 reads CASILKPGSRYNEQFF. For the CDR3, the DNA is TGTGCCAGCATCCTAAAGCCAGGGAGTAGGTACAATGAGCAGTTCTTC. V usage is TRBV27 and J usage is TRBJ2-1; D tentatively fits TRBD1 or TRBD2 (5 bases each). The CDR3 sequence is 16 residues long. V lost 7 bases and J lost 4, with 20 bases in between. Germline-derived CDR1 and CDR2 are MNHEY and SMNVEV (reference sequence).

This clone was recorded many times. The chain joins TRBV7-2 to TRBJ2-1, with unresolved D. CDR3 length equals 13 residues. The V gene lost 6 bases and the J gene lost 5 bases, with 11 bases spanning the gap. Germline CDR1 is SGHTA and CDR2 is FQGNSA. Here the CDR3 DNA reads TGTGCCAGCAGGCCGGGTCTGAACAATGAGCAGTTCTTC. It translates to CASRPGLNNEQFF.

This clone has only a few counts. The genes are TRBV5-1 and TRBJ2-7; TRBD1 matches 11 bases. There are 14 residues in the CDR3. CDR1 SGHRS and CDR2 YFSETQ come from the germline V gene. Losses at the gene ends were 5 bases for V and 3 bases for J; bases not matched to a gene: 4. CDR3 bases: TGCGCCAGCAGACCCGGGACAGGGGGCTACGAGCAGTACTTC. It specifies CASRPGTGGYEQYF.